This record concerns one T cell receptor (beta chain) sequence. TCRdb ran MiXCR on the PCR reads and lists one entry per CDR3 protein. In the table there are about 12,000 distinct CDR3 sequences, around 11% of which are singletons. This sample was included in a study of CXCR3 chemokines and chemotherapy response in bladder cancer. Germline V lookup: CDR1 SGDLS, CDR2 YYNGEE. J was trimmed by 5 bases and V by 0 bases; bases with no gene match: 4. This CDR3 has 14 amino acids. This receptor was taken from a human donor with bladder cancer that did not respond to neoadjuvant chemotherapy. The sample here was taken from a patient whose treatment included neoadjuvant chemotherapy. This chain joins TRBV9 and TRBJ2-5, with 7 bases that match TRBD1. CDR3 nucleotide sequence: TGTGCCAGCAGCGTAGAAGGGGGCGGGGAGACCCAGTACTTC. This sequence encodes CASSVEGGGETQYF.